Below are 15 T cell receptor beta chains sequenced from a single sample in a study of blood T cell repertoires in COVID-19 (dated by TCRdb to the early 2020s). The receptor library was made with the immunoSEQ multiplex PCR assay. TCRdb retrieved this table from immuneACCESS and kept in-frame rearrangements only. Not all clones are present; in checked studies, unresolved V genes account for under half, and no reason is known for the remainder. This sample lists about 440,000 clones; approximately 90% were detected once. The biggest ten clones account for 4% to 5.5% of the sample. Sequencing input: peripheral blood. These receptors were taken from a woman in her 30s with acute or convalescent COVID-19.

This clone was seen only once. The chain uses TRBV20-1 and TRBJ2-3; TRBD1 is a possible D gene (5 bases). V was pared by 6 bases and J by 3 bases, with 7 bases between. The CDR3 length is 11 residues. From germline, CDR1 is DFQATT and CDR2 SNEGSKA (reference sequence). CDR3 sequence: CSARTTDTQYF. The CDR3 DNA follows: TGCAGTGCCCGGACAACAGATACGCAGTATTTT.

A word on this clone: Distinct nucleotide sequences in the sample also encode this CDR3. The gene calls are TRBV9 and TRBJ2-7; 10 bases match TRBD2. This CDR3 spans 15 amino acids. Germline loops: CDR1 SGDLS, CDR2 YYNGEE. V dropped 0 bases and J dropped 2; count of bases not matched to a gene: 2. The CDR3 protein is CASSVGTSGTYEQYF. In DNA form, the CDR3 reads TGTGCCAGCAGCGTAGGGACTAGCGGTACCTACGAGCAGTACTTC.

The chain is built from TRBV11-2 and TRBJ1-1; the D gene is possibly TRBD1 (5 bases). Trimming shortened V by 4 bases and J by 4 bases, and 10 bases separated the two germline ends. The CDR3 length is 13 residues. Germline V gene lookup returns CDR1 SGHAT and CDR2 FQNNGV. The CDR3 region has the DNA TGTGCCAGCAGCTCTAAGGGGTCCACTGAAGCTTTCTTT. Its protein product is CASSSKGSTEAFF. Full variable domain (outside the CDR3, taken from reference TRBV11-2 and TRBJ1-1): EAGVAQSPRYKIIEKRQSVAFWCNPISGHATLYWYQQILGQGPKLLIQFQNNGVVDDSQLPKDRFSAERLKGVDSTLKIQPAKLEDSAVYLCASSSKGSTEAFFGQGTRLTVV.

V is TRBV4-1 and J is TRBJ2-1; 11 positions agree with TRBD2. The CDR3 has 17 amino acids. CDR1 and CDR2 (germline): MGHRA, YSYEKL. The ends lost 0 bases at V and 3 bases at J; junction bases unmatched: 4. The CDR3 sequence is CASSQEGTSGVYNEQFF. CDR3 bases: TGCGCCAGCAGCCAAGAAGGGACTAGCGGAGTCTACAATGAGCAGTTCTTC.

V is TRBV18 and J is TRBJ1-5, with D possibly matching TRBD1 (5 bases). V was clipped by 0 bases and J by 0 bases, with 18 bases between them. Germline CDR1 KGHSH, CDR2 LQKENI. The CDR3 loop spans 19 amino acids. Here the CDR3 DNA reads TGTGCCAGCTCACCACCTGATAATGGACAAACCTATAGCAATCAGCCCCAGCATTTT. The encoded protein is CASSPPDNGQTYSNQPQHF.

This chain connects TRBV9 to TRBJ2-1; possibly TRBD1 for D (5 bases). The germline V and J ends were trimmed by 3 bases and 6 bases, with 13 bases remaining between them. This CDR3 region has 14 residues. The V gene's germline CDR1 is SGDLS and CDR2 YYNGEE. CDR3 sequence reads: CASSARGIGNEQFF. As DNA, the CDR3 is TGTGCCAGCAGCGCTAGGGGAATCGGCAATGAGCAGTTCTTC.

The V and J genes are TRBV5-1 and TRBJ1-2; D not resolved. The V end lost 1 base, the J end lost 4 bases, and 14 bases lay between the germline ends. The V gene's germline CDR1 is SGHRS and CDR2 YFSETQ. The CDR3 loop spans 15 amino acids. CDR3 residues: CASSLQPSAGYGYTF. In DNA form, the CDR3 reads TGCGCCAGCAGCTTGCAACCCTCAGCGGGCTATGGCTACACCTTC.

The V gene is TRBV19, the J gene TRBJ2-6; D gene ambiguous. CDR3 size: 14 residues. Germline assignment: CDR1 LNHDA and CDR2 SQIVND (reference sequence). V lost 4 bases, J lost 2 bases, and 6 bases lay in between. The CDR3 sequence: CASSTRAGANVLTF. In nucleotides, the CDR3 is TGTGCCAGTAGTACCCGGGCTGGGGCCAACGTCCTGACTTTC.

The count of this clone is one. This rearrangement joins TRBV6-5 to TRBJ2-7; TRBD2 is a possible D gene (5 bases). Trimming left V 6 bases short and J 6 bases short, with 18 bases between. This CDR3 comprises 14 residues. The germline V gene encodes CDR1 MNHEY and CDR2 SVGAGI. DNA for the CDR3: TGTGCCAGCAGCAACGGGATCCCCGGCCTCGAGCAGTACTTC. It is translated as CASSNGIPGLEQYF.

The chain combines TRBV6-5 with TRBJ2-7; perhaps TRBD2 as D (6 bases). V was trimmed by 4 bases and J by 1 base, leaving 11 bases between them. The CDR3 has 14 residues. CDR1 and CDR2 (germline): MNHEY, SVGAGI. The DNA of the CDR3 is TGTGCCAGCAGTTCGGATGGAGGGTCCTACGAGCAGTACTTC. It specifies CASSSDGGSYEQYF.

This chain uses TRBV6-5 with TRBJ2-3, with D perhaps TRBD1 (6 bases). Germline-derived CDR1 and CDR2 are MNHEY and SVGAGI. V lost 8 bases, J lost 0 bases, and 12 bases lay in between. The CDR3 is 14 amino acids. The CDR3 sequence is CASCRGSSTDTQYF. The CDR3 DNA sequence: TGTGCCAGCTGTAGGGGGAGTAGCACAGATACGCAGTATTTT.

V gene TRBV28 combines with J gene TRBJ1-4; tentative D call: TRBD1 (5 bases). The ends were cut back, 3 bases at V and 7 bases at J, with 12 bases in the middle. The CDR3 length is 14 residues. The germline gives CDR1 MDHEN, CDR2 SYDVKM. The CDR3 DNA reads TGTGCCAGCAGTTTGAGCGGGGCGGGTGAAAAACTGTTTTTT. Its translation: CASSLSGAGEKLFF.

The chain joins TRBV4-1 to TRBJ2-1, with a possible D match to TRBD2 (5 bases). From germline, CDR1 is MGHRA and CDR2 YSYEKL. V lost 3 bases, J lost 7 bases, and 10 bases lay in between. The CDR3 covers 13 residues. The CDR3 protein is CASSQEVGNEQFF. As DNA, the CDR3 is TGCGCCAGCAGCCAGGAGGTGGGAAATGAGCAGTTCTTC.

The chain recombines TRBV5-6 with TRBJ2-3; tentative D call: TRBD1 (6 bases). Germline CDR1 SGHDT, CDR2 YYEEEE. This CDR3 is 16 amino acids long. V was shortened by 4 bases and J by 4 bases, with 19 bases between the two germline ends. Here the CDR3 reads CASSPRTATIADTQYF. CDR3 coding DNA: TGTGCCAGCAGCCCCCGGACAGCGACCATCGCAGATACGCAGTATTTT.

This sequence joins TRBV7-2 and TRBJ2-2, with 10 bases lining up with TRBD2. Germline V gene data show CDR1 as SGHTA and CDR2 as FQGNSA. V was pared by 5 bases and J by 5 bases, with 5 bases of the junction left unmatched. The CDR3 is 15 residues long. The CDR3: CASSPSGGSTGELFF. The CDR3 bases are TGTGCCAGCAGCCCTAGCGGGGGAAGTACCGGGGAGCTGTTTTTT.